The 32 T cell receptor beta chains presented below share a single source sample, sequenced in a study of blood T cell repertoires in COVID-19. This table comes from immunoSEQ multiplex PCR, and its TCRdb copy is limited to in-frame clones, with some not included. In the table there are about 99,000 clones, about four fifths of which are singletons. Sequenced: peripheral blood. These receptors all stem from a man in his 60s with acute or convalescent COVID-19.

The chain uses TRBV28 and TRBJ1-1; 7 bases agree with TRBD1. J gave up 1 base and V 8 bases, and 7 bases lay outside the gene matches. Germline values: CDR1 MDHEN, CDR2 SYDVKM. The CDR3 has 14 residues. DNA for the CDR3: TGTGCCAGCTTGAGCAGGGGGGAGAACACTGAAGCTTTCTTT. Encoded protein: CASLSRGENTEAFF.

This rearrangement joins TRBV24-1 to TRBJ2-3; possibly TRBD1 for D (5 bases). The ends were cut back, 6 bases at V and 4 bases at J, with 19 bases in the middle. This CDR3 spans 16 amino acids. The germline CDR1 and CDR2 sequences are KGHDR and SFDVKD. The DNA for the CDR3 is TGTGCCACCAGTCCCACCCCCGGTAGGGGTGCAGATACGCAGTATTTT. The encoded protein is CATSPTPGRGADTQYF.

The rearrangement joins TRBV5-1 to TRBJ2-7, with 12 bases aligning to TRBD1. The J segment lost 5 bases and the V segment lost 5 bases, leaving 8 bases of the junction unmatched. Germline CDR1 is SGHRS and CDR2 is YFSETQ. This CDR3 comprises 15 residues. The CDR3 DNA reads as TGCGCCAGCAGACTCTCCGGGACAGGGGGCAACGAGCAGTACTTC. Translation gives CASRLSGTGGNEQYF. The whole variable domain, filled in from reference TRBV5-1 and TRBJ2-7, reads KAGVTQTPRYLIKTRGQQVTLSCSPISGHRSVSWYQQTPGQGLQFLFEYFSETQRNKGNFPGRFSGRQFSNSRSEMNVSTLELGDSALYLCASRLSGTGGNEQYFGPGTRLTVT.

The rearrangement joins TRBV30 to TRBJ1-1; maybe TRBD1 (5 bases). Trimming took off 0 bases at V and 0 bases at J, with 8 bases between the two ends. The CDR3 is made up of 14 amino acids. Germline lookup yields CDR1 GTSNPN and CDR2 SVGIG (reference sequence). CDR3 DNA: TGTGCCTGGAGTGTGTCGGGGGTGAACACTGAAGCTTTCTTT. Translating gives CAWSVSGVNTEAFF.

This chain uses TRBV5-1 with TRBJ2-2, with 10 bases aligning to TRBD2. The germline V gene has CDR1 SGHRS and CDR2 YFSETQ. The CDR3 extends over 15 amino acids. Trimming took 6 bases from V and 5 from J; bases not matched to a gene: 7. The CDR3 sequence: CASNEAGGRTGELFF. The CDR3 DNA reads as TGCGCCAGCAACGAAGCGGGAGGGCGAACCGGGGAGCTGTTTTTT. Combining the CDR3 with reference TRBV5-1 and TRBJ2-2 gives the whole variable domain KAGVTQTPRYLIKTRGQQVTLSCSPISGHRSVSWYQQTPGQGLQFLFEYFSETQRNKGNFPGRFSGRQFSNSRSEMNVSTLELGDSALYLCASNEAGGRTGELFFGEGSRLTVL.

The chain carries TRBV2 and TRBJ1-4; the match to TRBD1 covers 8 bases. The trim removed 6 bases at V and 10 bases at J, leaving 4 bases unmatched. The CDR3 runs to 12 residues. From germline, CDR1 is SNHLY and CDR2 FYNNEI. The CDR3 DNA reads as TGTGCCAGCAGGGGGACAGGAACAAAACTGTTTTTT. It is translated as CASRGTGTKLFF.

V usage is TRBV5-1 and J usage is TRBJ2-3; 8 bases are shared with TRBD1. The CDR3 is 13 residues long. CDR1 and CDR2 from the germline V gene are SGHRS and YFSETQ. The trim removed 4 bases at V and 4 bases at J, leaving 2 bases unmatched. The CDR3 is CASSQQGADTQYF. Here the CDR3 DNA reads TGCGCCAGCAGCCAACAGGGGGCAGATACGCAGTATTTT.

The chain uses TRBV18 and TRBJ1-4; 8 bases line up with TRBD1. V shed 6 bases and J 0 bases; nucleotides not matched to a gene: 9. The CDR3 loop spans 17 amino acids. Germline CDR1 and CDR2: KGHSH and LQKENI. CDR3 sequence: CASSRNGQGSTNEKLFF. The CDR3 nucleotides are TGTGCCAGCTCTCGAAATGGACAGGGATCAACTAATGAAAAACTGTTTTTT.

The genes are TRBV28 and TRBJ1-5; unclear D gene. The length of the CDR3 is 14 residues. Trimming took off 8 bases at V and 3 bases at J, with 14 bases between the two ends. Germline-derived CDR1 and CDR2 are MDHEN and SYDVKM. Here the CDR3 reads CASDSSKDNQPQHF. CDR3 nucleotides: TGTGCCAGCGATAGCAGCAAGGACAATCAGCCCCAGCATTTT.

The V gene is TRBV5-6, the J gene TRBJ2-7; 9 nucleotides match TRBD2. This CDR3 spans 17 amino acids. Germline V gene sequence: CDR1 SGHDT, CDR2 YYEEEE. J was trimmed by 7 bases and V by 1 base; bases with no gene match: 15. CDR3 loop: CASSLFSGSLPEGEQYF. As DNA, the CDR3 is TGTGCCAGCAGCTTGTTTAGCGGGAGCCTTCCCGAGGGGGAGCAGTACTTC. The full variable domain, its missing parts supplied by reference TRBV5-6 and TRBJ2-7, is DAGVTQSPTHLIKTRGQQVTLRCSPKSGHDTVSWYQQALGQGPQFIFQYYEEEERQRGNFPDRFSGHQFPNYSSELNVNALLLGDSALYLCASSLFSGSLPEGEQYFGPGTRLTVT.

The chain has TRBV5-4 and TRBJ1-1, with TRBD1 matching 9 bases. V was clipped by 4 bases and J by 5 bases; unmatched bases: 9. The V gene's germline CDR1 is SGHNT and CDR2 YYREEE (reference sequence). CDR3 length equals 15 residues. The CDR3 sequence: CASSPGQGFQTEAFF. The CDR3 coding sequence is TGTGCCAGCAGCCCGGGACAGGGTTTCCAAACTGAAGCTTTCTTT.

This chain uses TRBV11-3 with TRBJ2-1, with a tentative D call TRBD2 (6 bases). CDR3 length: 14 amino acids. V was pared by 5 bases and J by 5 bases, with 13 bases between. Germline V CDR1 and CDR2: SGHNT, YENEEA. This CDR3 is CASSTRDSHNEQFF. DNA of the CDR3: TGTGCCAGCAGCACCCGGGACTCACACAATGAGCAGTTCTTC. The full variable domain, completed using reference TRBV11-3 and TRBJ2-1, is EAGVVQSPRYKIIEKKQPVAFWCNPISGHNTLYWYLQNLGQGPELLIRYENEEAVDDSQLPKDRFSAERLKGVDSTLKIQPAELGDSAVYLCASSTRDSHNEQFFGPGTRLTVL.

The J gene is TRBJ1-1, the V gene TRBV27; 7 bases agree with TRBD1. Looked up from germline, CDR1 is MNHEY and CDR2 is SMNVEV (reference sequence). CDR3 length: 15 amino acids. Unmatched junction bases numbered 12, after V lost 6 bases and J lost 5 bases. The CDR3 sequence is CASRLNDRVGTEAFF. The CDR3 DNA reads as TGTGCCAGCAGACTTAATGACAGGGTTGGGACTGAAGCTTTCTTT.

The rearrangement uses TRBV5-1 and TRBJ2-6, with D possibly TRBD1 on 5 matching bases. Trimming cost V 3 bases and J 0 bases, with 13 bases left between them. Germline V lookup: CDR1 SGHRS, CDR2 YFSETQ. The CDR3 runs to 17 residues. CDR3 coding DNA: TGCGCCAGCAGCTCTCCTGACAGCTCCTCTGGGGCCAACGTCCTGACTTTC. As protein: CASSSPDSSSGANVLTF. The full variable domain, its missing parts supplied by reference TRBV5-1 and TRBJ2-6, is KAGVTQTPRYLIKTRGQQVTLSCSPISGHRSVSWYQQTPGQGLQFLFEYFSETQRNKGNFPGRFSGRQFSNSRSEMNVSTLELGDSALYLCASSSPDSSSGANVLTFGAGSRLTVL.

The CDR3, as DNA: TGTGCCAGCAGTAAGAACAGGGGGTATGAAAAACTGTTTTTT. It specifies CASSKNRGYEKLFF. The V gene is TRBV6-5, the J gene TRBJ1-4, with 8 bases that match TRBD1. This CDR3 is built from 14 residues. Germline lookup yields CDR1 MNHEY and CDR2 SVGAGI. V dropped 5 bases and J dropped 6; count of bases not matched to a gene: 5.

The V gene is TRBV6-5, the J gene TRBJ2-3; D perhaps matches TRBD1 (6 bases). V lost 6 bases and J lost 2, with 12 bases in between. This CDR3 is built from 14 residues. In germline, CDR1 is MNHEY, CDR2 SVGAGI. CDR3 sequence: CASRQGQFTDTQYF. The CDR3 region has the DNA TGTGCCAGCAGGCAAGGACAGTTCACAGATACGCAGTATTTT.

The genes are TRBV19 and TRBJ1-1; 8 nucleotides line up with TRBD1. CDR1 LNHDA and CDR2 SQIVND come from the germline V gene (reference sequence). V lost 4 bases and J lost 5; bases outside the gene matches: 6. This CDR3 spans 14 amino acids. CDR3 region: CASSTQTGDTEAFF. The DNA for the CDR3 is TGTGCCAGTAGTACCCAGACAGGGGATACTGAAGCTTTCTTT.

J is TRBJ2-7 and V is TRBV7-9; TRBD1 is a possible D gene (5 bases). Trimming pared 1 base from V and 4 bases from J, leaving 14 bases between. Germline V gene sequence: CDR1 SEHNR, CDR2 FQNEAQ (reference sequence). CDR3 size: 15 residues. DNA for the CDR3: TGTGCCAGCAGCTTAGGTCCGGGTAAGGGGTACGAGCAGTACTTC. As protein: CASSLGPGKGYEQYF.

V gene TRBV15 combines with J gene TRBJ1-5; tentatively, D is TRBD1 (5 bases). The CDR3 runs 13 residues. Trimming took 2 bases from V and 4 from J, leaving 6 bases between them. Germline-derived CDR1 and CDR2 are LNHNV and YYDKDF (reference sequence). The CDR3 reads CATSRPGNQPQHF. As DNA, the CDR3 is TGTGCCACCAGCAGACCAGGGAATCAGCCCCAGCATTTT.

The CDR3 coding sequence is TGTGCCAGCAGCTGGCGAGGGGGCACTAGCACAGATACGCAGTATTTT. Translating gives CASSWRGGTSTDTQYF. The rearrangement uses TRBV7-2 and TRBJ2-3; 7 positions match TRBD1. The V gene end was trimmed by 4 bases and the J gene end by 0 bases; junction bases not matched to a gene: 7. Germline CDR1 reads SGHTA; CDR2 reads FQGNSA. CDR3 length: 16 amino acids.

This sequence joins TRBV10-3 and TRBJ2-2; 7 bases align to TRBD1. V lost 10 bases and J lost 5; bases outside the gene matches: 10. Per germline, CDR1 ENHRY and CDR2 SYGVKD. The CDR3 loop spans 14 amino acids. The CDR3, as DNA: TGTGCCACTTCGTACAGGGGACAGACCGGGGAGCTGTTTTTT. Amino acid sequence: CATSYRGQTGELFF.

This clone was observed a single time. The V gene is TRBV7-9, the J gene TRBJ2-7, with D possibly being TRBD2 (5 bases). Trimming took 5 bases from V and 4 from J, leaving 12 bases between them. The length of the CDR3 is 13 residues. Germline CDR1 and CDR2: SEHNR and FQNEAQ (reference sequence). CDR3 coding DNA: TGTGCCAGCAGCGGGCGGAGGTATTACGAGCAGTACGTC. Amino acid sequence: CASSGRRYYEQYV.

This chain connects TRBV7-2 to TRBJ1-1, with D unclear. V lost 3 bases to trimming and J lost 1 base, with 6 bases between them. The CDR3 sequence is 13 residues long. CDR1 is SGHTA and CDR2 is FQGNSA in the germline V gene. CDR3 sequence reads: CASSFRQNTEAFF. Written as DNA, the CDR3 is TGTGCCAGCAGCTTCCGACAGAACACTGAAGCTTTCTTT. The complete variable domain, with remaining parts taken from reference TRBV7-2 and TRBJ1-1, reads GAGVSQSPSNKVTEKGKDVELRCDPISGHTALYWYRQSLGQGLEFLIYFQGNSAPDKSGLPSDRFSAERTGGSVSTLTIQRTQQEDSAVYLCASSFRQNTEAFFGQGTRLTVV.

The V and J genes are TRBV10-3 and TRBJ2-1; possible D gene TRBD1, 6 bases. CDR1 and CDR2 from the germline V gene are ENHRY and SYGVKD. V was shortened by 3 bases and J by 8 bases, with 8 bases between the two germline ends. CDR3 length: 12 residues. CDR3 sequence reads: CAISEGGDEQFF. DNA for the CDR3: TGTGCCATCAGTGAAGGGGGTGATGAGCAGTTCTTC.

The V and J genes are TRBV5-5 and TRBJ2-5; tentative D call: TRBD2 (6 bases). From germline, CDR1 is SGHKS and CDR2 YYEKEE (reference sequence). The CDR3 is 15 residues long. V lost 4 bases to trimming and J lost 5 bases, with 18 bases between them. The CDR3 is CASSRGDSGEETQYF. The CDR3 DNA reads TGTGCCAGCAGCCGAGGGGATTCGGGGGAGGAGACCCAGTACTTC. Variable domain in full (rest from reference TRBV5-5 and TRBJ2-5): DAGVTQSPTHLIKTRGQQVTLRCSPISGHKSVSWYQQVLGQGPQFIFQYYEKEERGRGNFPDRFSARQFPNYSSELNVNALLLGDSALYLCASSRGDSGEETQYFGPGTRLLVL.

V usage is TRBV4-2 and J usage is TRBJ2-2, with 7 bases lining up with TRBD2. Germline V CDR1 and CDR2: LGHNA, YNFKEQ. The V segment lost 4 bases and the J segment 1 base; nucleotides outside the gene matches: 9. This CDR3 region has 17 residues. The CDR3 DNA reads TGTGCCAGCAGCCCGGGCGGTGGCGGGAGGAACACCGGGGAGCTGTTTTTT. This encodes CASSPGGGGRNTGELFF.

The rearrangement uses TRBV19 and TRBJ2-7, with 14 bases identical to TRBD2. The V gene's germline CDR1 is LNHDA and CDR2 SQIVND (reference sequence). This CDR3 is 16 amino acids long. With V trimmed by 5 bases and J by 3 bases, 6 bases remained unmatched. The CDR3 DNA sequence: TGTGCCAGTAGTCCGGGACTAGCGGGAGAGTTCTACGAGCAGTACTTC. The encoded protein is CASSPGLAGEFYEQYF. Full variable domain (missing parts from reference TRBV19 and TRBJ2-7): DGGITQSPKYLFRKEGQNVTLSCEQNLNHDAMYWYRQDPGQGLRLIYYSQIVNDFQKGDIAEGYSVSREKKESFPLTVTSAQKNPTAFYLCASSPGLAGEFYEQYFGPGTRLTVT.

The chain is built from TRBV18 and TRBJ1-2; D is perhaps TRBD1 (5 bases). Germline V gives CDR1 KGHSH, CDR2 LQKENI. Trimming stripped 1 base from V and 0 bases from J, with 9 bases between. The CDR3 loop spans 15 amino acids. The CDR3 DNA follows: TGTGCCAGCTCACCACGACAGATTCCTAACTATGGCTACACCTTC. Its protein product is CASSPRQIPNYGYTF.

The gene calls are TRBV6-5 and TRBJ1-1; 10 bases are a match to TRBD1. This CDR3 has 14 amino acids. V dropped 4 bases and J dropped 5; count of bases not matched to a gene: 4. CDR1 is MNHEY and CDR2 is SVGAGI in the germline V gene. The CDR3 DNA sequence: TGTGCCAGCAGTTCTGACAGGGGGCTGACTGAAGCTTTCTTT. Amino acid sequence: CASSSDRGLTEAFF.

V and J are TRBV29-1 and TRBJ2-7, with 8 bases fitting TRBD1. Germline V gene lookup returns CDR1 SQVTM and CDR2 ANQGSEA. V gave up 4 bases and J gave up 7 bases; unmatched junction bases: 6. This CDR3 contains 12 residues. Here the CDR3 reads CSVVDRGMEQYV. The DNA for the CDR3 is TGCAGCGTTGTAGACAGGGGAATGGAGCAGTACGTC.

The chain is built from TRBV5-4 and TRBJ2-5; the D is unclear. V dropped 4 bases and J dropped 2 bases, with 3 bases sitting between them. The CDR3 contains 11 residues. CDR1 is SGHNT and CDR2 is YYREEE in the germline V gene (reference sequence). The CDR3 sequence: CASSVQETQYF. The CDR3 DNA reads TGTGCCAGCAGCGTACAAGAGACCCAGTACTTC.

The gene calls are TRBV3-1 (or the pseudogene TRBV3-2) and TRBJ1-6; D perhaps matches TRBD1 (5 bases). The CDR3 totals 14 residues. Germline V gene lookup returns CDR1 LGHDT and CDR2 YNNKEL (reference sequence). Trimming shortened V by 3 bases and J by 6 bases, and 9 bases separated the two germline ends. CDR3 sequence reads: CASSQLGGNSPLHF. CDR3 coding DNA: TGTGCCAGCAGCCAGCTGGGGGGTAATTCACCCCTCCACTTT.